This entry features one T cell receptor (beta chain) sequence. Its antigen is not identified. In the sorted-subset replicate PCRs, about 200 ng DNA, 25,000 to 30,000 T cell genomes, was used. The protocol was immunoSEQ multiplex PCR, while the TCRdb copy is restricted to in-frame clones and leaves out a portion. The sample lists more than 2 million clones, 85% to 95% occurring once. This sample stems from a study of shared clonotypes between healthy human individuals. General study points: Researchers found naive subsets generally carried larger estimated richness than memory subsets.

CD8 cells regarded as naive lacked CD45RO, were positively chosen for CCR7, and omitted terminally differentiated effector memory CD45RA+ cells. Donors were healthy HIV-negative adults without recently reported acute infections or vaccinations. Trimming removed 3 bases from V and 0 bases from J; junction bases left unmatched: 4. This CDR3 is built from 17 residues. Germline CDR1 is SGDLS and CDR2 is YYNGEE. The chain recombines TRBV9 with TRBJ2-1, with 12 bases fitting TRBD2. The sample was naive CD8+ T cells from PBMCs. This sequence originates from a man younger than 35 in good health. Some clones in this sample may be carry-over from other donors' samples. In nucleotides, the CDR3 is TGTGCCAGCAGCGACGGACTAGCGGGAAGCTCCTACAATGAGCAGTTCTTC. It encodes CASSDGLAGSSYNEQFF.